The T cell receptor (beta chain) described here comes from a study of cytomegalovirus exposure and HLA in healthy donors. With 60 Vbeta and 13 Jbeta primers, the PCR was carried out. Clones were sequenced by immunoSEQ multiplex PCR, and TCRdb holds only the in-frame ones, with some missing. Its table records 130,000 or so clones. The germline V gene encodes CDR1 LNHDA and CDR2 SQIVND (reference sequence). V was cut by 1 base and J by 7 bases, with 11 bases left in between. This CDR3 comprises 15 residues. The chain combines TRBV19 with TRBJ1-6; possible D gene TRBD1, 5 bases. This sequence originates from a woman between 18 and 30 years old in good health and CMV-seronegative. What was sequenced was PBMCs. CDR3 in DNA: TGTGCCAGTAGTATAGGGGGCAGGGTAAATTCACCCCTCCACTTT. Its translation is CASSIGGRVNSPLHF.